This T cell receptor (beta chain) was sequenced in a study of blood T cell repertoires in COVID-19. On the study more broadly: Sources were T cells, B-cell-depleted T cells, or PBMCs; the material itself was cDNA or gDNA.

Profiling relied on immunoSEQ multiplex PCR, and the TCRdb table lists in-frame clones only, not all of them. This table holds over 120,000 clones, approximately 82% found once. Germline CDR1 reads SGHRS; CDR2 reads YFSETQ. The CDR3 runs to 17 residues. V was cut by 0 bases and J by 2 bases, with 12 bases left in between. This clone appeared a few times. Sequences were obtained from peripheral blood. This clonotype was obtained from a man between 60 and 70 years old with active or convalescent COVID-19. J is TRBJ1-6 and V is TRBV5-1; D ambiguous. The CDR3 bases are TGCGCCAGCAGCTTGGTCGGGATTGCTACCTATAATTCACCCCTCCACTTT. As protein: CASSLVGIATYNSPLHF.